This T cell receptor beta chain was captured by sequencing in a study of read filtering for tumor transcriptome and immune sequencing. Background on the study: Mean patient age was approximately 66 years, range roughly 40 to 80; around 17 male, roughly 14 female. Revised staging placed eight or nine patients in R-ISS I, some 17 in II, more than five in III. General observations from the study: IR-seq captured clonotypes deeper and more reliably than RNA-seq.

In its sample, this clonotype was seen many times. Its antigen remains unknown. This library used around 400 ng RNA and molecular barcoded adaptors spanning alpha/delta and beta/gamma chains. Using its own MiXCR run on the reads, TCRdb lists one record per CDR3 protein. The sample includes about 58,000 distinct CDR3 sequences, 9% to 15% seen only once; the top ten take 16%. The clonotype was recovered from a donor aged 40 or older with multiple myeloma. The source material was a population of CD138-negative cells sorted from bone marrow.

CDR3 nucleotides: TGTGCCAGCAGTTGGGTGAGCGGGGGAGACACAGATACGCAGTATTTT. It translates to CASSWVSGGDTDTQYF. The chain uses TRBV28 and TRBJ2-3, with 8 bases identical to TRBD2. The CDR3 length is 16 residues. CDR1 MDHEN and CDR2 SYDVKM come from the germline V gene. With V trimmed by 4 bases and J by 2 bases, 8 bases remained unmatched.